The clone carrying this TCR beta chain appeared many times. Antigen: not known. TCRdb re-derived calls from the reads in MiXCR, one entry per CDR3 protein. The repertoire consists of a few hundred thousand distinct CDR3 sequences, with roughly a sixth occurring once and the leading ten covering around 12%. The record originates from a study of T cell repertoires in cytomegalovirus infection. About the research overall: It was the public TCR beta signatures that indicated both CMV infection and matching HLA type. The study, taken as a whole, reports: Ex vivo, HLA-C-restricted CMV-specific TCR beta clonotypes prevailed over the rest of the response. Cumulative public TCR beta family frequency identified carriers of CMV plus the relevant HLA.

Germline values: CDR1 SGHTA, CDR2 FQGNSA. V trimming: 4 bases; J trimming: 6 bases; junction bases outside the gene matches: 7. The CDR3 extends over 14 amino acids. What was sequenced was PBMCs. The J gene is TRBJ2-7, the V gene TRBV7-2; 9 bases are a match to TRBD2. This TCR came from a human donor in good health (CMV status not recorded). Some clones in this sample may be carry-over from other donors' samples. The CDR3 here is CASSSPGLAREQYF. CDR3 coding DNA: TGTGCCAGCAGCTCACCGGGACTAGCTCGCGAGCAGTACTTC.